Listed below are T cell receptor beta chains from one sample, sequenced in a study of T cells after yellow fever vaccination. TCRdb re-analysed the 5' RACE reads in MiXCR, keeping a single row per CDR3 protein. The sample carries 100,000 to 150,000 distinct CDR3 sequences, about 6.8% recorded once. The source was CD4+ T cells sorted from PBMCs, collected more than 40 days after the first yellow fever vaccination. All receptors derive from a man between 18 and 29 years old who received the YFV17D yellow fever vaccine. Each CDR3 is given with its conserved first and last residue. The D gene is left open where the match is weak. Clone size is given for some rows only: seen once, a few or many times, or a class if the clone is expanded.

>17|NA|NA|TRBV3-1|TRBJ1-3
CASSGSPGRPAGNTIYF
TGTGCCAGCAGCGGGTCCCCCGGTAGACCCGCTGGAAACACCATATATTTT
>14|many|TRBD2|TRBV20-1|TRBJ2-2
CSAPTSGNTGELFF
TGCAGTGCCCCAACTAGCGGAAACACCGGGGAGCTGTTTTTT
>12|many|NA|TRBV6-2/TRBV6-3|TRBJ2-2
CASSYNTGELFF
TGTGCCAGCAGTTACAACACCGGGGAGCTGTTTTTT
>17|many|NA|TRBV11-2|TRBJ2-3
CASSPLEGRGPTDTQYF
TGTGCCAGCAGCCCCCTCGAGGGGCGGGGGCCCACAGATACGCAGTATTTT
>15|many|TRBD1|TRBV6-5|TRBJ1-2
CASSWGQGGDYGYTF
TGTGCCAGCAGTTGGGGACAGGGGGGAGACTATGGCTACACCTTC
>16|few|TRBD1|TRBV5-4|TRBJ2-1
CASSIVGRGLLNEQFF
TGTGCCAGCAGCATTGTTGGCAGGGGGCTACTCAATGAGCAGTTCTTC
>18|many|NA|TRBV19|TRBJ2-1
CASSLGTRQDFSYNEQFF
TGTGCCAGTAGTTTAGGAACTCGACAGGACTTCTCCTACAATGAGCAGTTCTTC
>16|many|TRBD1|TRBV5-1|TRBJ2-2
CASSLETGSNTGELFF
TGCGCCAGCAGCTTGGAGACAGGGTCGAACACCGGGGAGCTGTTTTTT
>14|many|NA|TRBV6-5|TRBJ1-2
CASSIFQGSYGYTF
TGTGCCAGCAGTATTTTCCAGGGTAGTTATGGCTACACCTTC
>14|many|NA|TRBV28|TRBJ2-5
CASSLGTRGETQYF
TGTGCCAGCAGTTTAGGGACACGCGGAGAGACCCAGTACTTC
>16|many|TRBD1|TRBV2|TRBJ1-2
CASTGTGGVPVYGYTF
TGTGCCAGCACTGGGACAGGGGGAGTTCCCGTCTATGGCTACACCTTC
>11|many|NA|TRBV7-9|TRBJ2-3
CASSNWDTQYF
TGTGCCAGCAGCAACTGGGATACGCAGTATTTT
>13|many|TRBD1|TRBV4-3|TRBJ2-5
CASSQTGTGIQYF
TGCGCCAGCAGCCAAACCGGGACAGGGATCCAGTACTTC
>15|many|TRBD1|TRBV4-2|TRBJ1-2
CASSQERTGLSGYTF
TGTGCCAGCAGCCAAGAAAGGACAGGGCTTAGTGGCTACACCTTC
>15|few|TRBD2|TRBV20-1|TRBJ2-3
CSAGLAGGTPDTQYF
TGCAGTGCTGGACTAGCGGGGGGTACCCCAGATACGCAGTATTTT
>15|few|NA|TRBV7-2|TRBJ1-6
CASSLDTGIDSPLHF
TGTGCCAGCAGCTTGGACACAGGGATCGATTCACCCCTCCACTTT